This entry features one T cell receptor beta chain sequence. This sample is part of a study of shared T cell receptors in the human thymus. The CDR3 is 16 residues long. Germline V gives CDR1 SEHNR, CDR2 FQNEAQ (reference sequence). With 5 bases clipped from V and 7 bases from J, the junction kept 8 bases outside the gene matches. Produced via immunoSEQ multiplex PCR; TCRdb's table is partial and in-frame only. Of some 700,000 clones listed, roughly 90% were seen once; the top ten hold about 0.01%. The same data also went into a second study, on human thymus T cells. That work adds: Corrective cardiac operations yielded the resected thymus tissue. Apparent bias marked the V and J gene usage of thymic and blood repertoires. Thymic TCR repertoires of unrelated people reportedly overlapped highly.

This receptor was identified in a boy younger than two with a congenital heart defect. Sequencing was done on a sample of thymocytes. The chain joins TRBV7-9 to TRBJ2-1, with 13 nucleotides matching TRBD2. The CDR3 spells CASSAGTSGVMNEQFF. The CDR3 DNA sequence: TGTGCCAGCAGCGCCGGGACTAGCGGGGTGATGAATGAGCAGTTCTTC. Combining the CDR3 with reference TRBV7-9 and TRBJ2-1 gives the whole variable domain DTGVSQNPRHKITKRGQNVTFRCDPISEHNRLYWYRQTLGQGPEFLTYFQNEAQLEKSRLLSDRFSAERPKGSFSTLEIQRTEQGDSAMYLCASSAGTSGVMNEQFFGPGTRLTVL.